The next 32 T cell receptor beta chains were all read from a single sample in a study of spatial heterogeneity in lung cancer. Time point: blood at routine non-recurrence follow-up after resection. Unsorted whole RNA from tumor, nontumor lung or frozen PBMC underwent sequencing. TCRdb recomputed calls from the 5' RACE reads with MiXCR, one row per CDR3 protein. The table has under 150,000 distinct CDR3 sequences, 9.5% to 15% seen once. Specimen: PBMCs, collected at follow-up. All receptors derive from a male donor with early-stage non-small cell lung cancer.

Here the CDR3 DNA reads TGCGCCAGCAGCTTGGCCTCCAGGGGGGCAGATACGCAGTATTTT. Its protein is CASSLASRGADTQYF. The chain links TRBV5-1 to TRBJ2-3, with a weak D call TRBD1 (7 bases). This CDR3 has 15 residues. V lost 0 bases and J 4 bases, leaving 12 bases between the germline ends. Germline assignment: CDR1 SGHRS and CDR2 YFSETQ.

The genes are TRBV13 and TRBJ1-4; the D gene is possibly TRBD1 (5 bases). V was clipped by 4 bases and J by 2 bases, with 14 bases between them. Looked up from germline, CDR1 is PRHDT and CDR2 is FYEKMQ (reference sequence). The CDR3 runs 16 residues. The CDR3 is CASSSRQSATNEKLFF. The CDR3 DNA sequence: TGTGCCAGCAGCTCCCGACAGTCGGCGACTAATGAAAAACTGTTTTTT.

Only a few counts were recorded for this clonotype. J is TRBJ2-2 and V is TRBV10-3; 11 positions agree with TRBD1. Looked up from germline, CDR1 is ENHRY and CDR2 is SYGVKD. V was pared by 6 bases and J by 3 bases, with 3 bases of the junction left unmatched. The length of the CDR3 is 15 residues. The CDR3 DNA follows: TGTGCCATCAGCCTGGGACAGGGGGACACCGGGGAGCTGTTTTTT. Protein product: CAISLGQGDTGELFF.

This rearrangement joins TRBV5-4 to TRBJ1-2, with unresolved D. This CDR3 is 12 amino acids long. V lost 0 bases and J 8 bases, leaving 8 bases between the germline ends. Germline CDR1 reads SGHNT; CDR2 reads YYREEE (reference sequence). The CDR3 DNA reads as TGTGCCAGCAGCTTGGATCAATTAGGCTACACCTTC. Amino acid sequence: CASSLDQLGYTF.

This chain connects TRBV11-3 to TRBJ1-2; D not resolved. CDR1 and CDR2 from the germline V gene are SGHNT and YENEEA. V lost 1 base and J 3 bases, leaving 12 bases between the germline ends. The CDR3 is 15 residues long. In DNA form, the CDR3 reads TGTGCCAGCAGCTTAGCTATGCCCTCCCACTATGGCTACACCTTC. This sequence encodes CASSLAMPSHYGYTF.

V is TRBV5-1 and J is TRBJ1-6, with unresolved D. Looked up from germline, CDR1 is SGHRS and CDR2 is YFSETQ. CDR3 length: 15 residues. The ends were cut back, 4 bases at V and 8 bases at J, with 16 bases in the middle. The DNA for the CDR3 is TGCGCCAGCAGCGGAGGGATGTTAGAGGATTCACCCCTCCACTTT. Translation: CASSGGMLEDSPLHF.

This chain joins TRBV19 and TRBJ2-2; tentatively, D is TRBD2 (5 bases). The CDR3 has 14 amino acids. Germline CDR1 reads LNHDA; CDR2 reads SQIVND (reference sequence). V lost 3 bases and J lost 5, with 10 bases in between. The CDR3 coding sequence is TGTGCCAGTAGTATCGGACGGAGGACCGGGGAGCTGTTTTTT. Residues: CASSIGRRTGELFF.

This chain uses TRBV12-3 or TRBV12-4 with TRBJ1-5, with a tentative D call TRBD1 (6 bases). V shed 0 bases and J shed 8 bases, with 11 bases lying between them. The CDR3 has 14 amino acids. The CDR3 nucleotides read TGTGCCAGCAGTTTAGCCAGGGGAGGGAAGCCCCAGCATTTT. This encodes CASSLARGGKPQHF.

This clonotype showed up just a few times. The chain employs TRBV9 and TRBJ2-3; possibly TRBD1 for D (5 bases). Looked up from germline, CDR1 is SGDLS and CDR2 is YYNGEE. The CDR3 totals 14 residues. V lost 0 bases and J lost 6, with 11 bases in between. CDR3: CASSVGRVKDTQYF. In nucleotides, the CDR3 is TGTGCCAGCAGCGTAGGCAGGGTTAAGGATACGCAGTATTTT.

This clonotype was observed many times. The genes are TRBV27 and TRBJ1-5, with a tentative D call TRBD1 (6 bases). The germline gives CDR1 MNHEY, CDR2 SMNVEV (reference sequence). Trimming removed 6 bases from V and 4 bases from J, with 16 bases in between. The CDR3 is made up of 15 amino acids. The CDR3 DNA is TGTGCCAGCAGGGGGCAGGGGAGGGGAAATCAGCCCCAGCATTTT. Translating gives CASRGQGRGNQPQHF.

This clonotype has ten or more counts. V is TRBV28 and J is TRBJ1-5; D remains unclear. Germline loops: CDR1 MDHEN, CDR2 SYDVKM. The germline V and J ends were trimmed by 5 bases and 0 bases, with 8 bases remaining between them. The CDR3 runs to 14 residues. Here the CDR3 DNA reads TGTGCCAGCAGTGGGCAATATAGCAATCAGCCCCAGCATTTT. Translated, it gives CASSGQYSNQPQHF.

This chain links TRBV5-1 with TRBJ2-3; D could derive from TRBD1 or TRBD2 (5 bases each). V was pared by 7 bases and J by 6 bases, with 15 bases between. The germline gives CDR1 SGHRS, CDR2 YFSETQ. The CDR3 runs to 13 residues. DNA of the CDR3: TGCGCCAGCGCCAGGGAGATGGGTGATACGCAGTATTTT. It translates to CASAREMGDTQYF.

This clonotype occurred a few times. V usage is TRBV28 and J usage is TRBJ2-1; 9 bases line up with TRBD1. After removal of 6 bases from V and 8 bases from J, the junction contained 11 bases not matched to a gene. The length of the CDR3 is 15 residues. Per the germline V gene, CDR1 is MDHEN and CDR2 is SYDVKM. The DNA of the CDR3 is TGTGCCAGCAGCTATACCGGGACAGGGAGGTATGAGCAGTTCTTC. Its translation is CASSYTGTGRYEQFF.

In this sample, this clonotype turned up many times. The rearrangement joins TRBV7-2 to TRBJ2-5; D may match TRBD1 or TRBD2 (5 bases each). The CDR3 is made up of 13 amino acids. V dropped 7 bases and J dropped 4 bases, with 13 bases sitting between them. Germline lookup yields CDR1 SGHTA and CDR2 FQGNSA. CDR3 nucleotide sequence: TGTGCCAGCAAGTACCCGGGGCCAGAGACCCAGTACTTC. Translated, it gives CASKYPGPETQYF.

This clonotype was seen many times. This chain uses TRBV7-6 with TRBJ2-3; D unresolved. CDR1 is SGHVS, CDR2 FNYEAQ, per germline. V lost 1 base to trimming and J lost 6 bases, with 17 bases between them. CDR3 length: 16 residues. Here the CDR3 reads CASSLVSMTTRDTQYF. DNA for the CDR3: TGTGCCAGCAGCTTAGTGTCGATGACAACGAGGGATACGCAGTATTTT.

Many counts were recorded for this clonotype. The chain is built from TRBV7-9 and TRBJ2-3; 11 positions agree with TRBD2. V trimming: 6 bases; J trimming: 2 bases; junction bases outside the gene matches: 4. The germline CDR1 and CDR2 sequences are SEHNR and FQNEAQ (reference sequence). CDR3 length equals 15 residues. CDR3 nucleotide sequence: TGTGCCAGCAGTCCTAGCGGGGGGACCACAGATACGCAGTATTTT. This sequence encodes CASSPSGGTTDTQYF.

This clonotype has more than one count but fewer than ten. This chain links TRBV29-1 with TRBJ2-3, with D unresolved. Looked up from germline, CDR1 is SQVTM and CDR2 is ANQGSEA. V gave up 1 base and J gave up 8 bases, with 1 base separating them. The CDR3 totals 9 residues. The CDR3 region is CSVEGTQYF. The CDR3 region has the DNA TGCAGCGTTGAAGGTACGCAGTATTTT.

This clonotype was detected ten times or more. The chain has TRBV12-3 or TRBV12-4 and TRBJ2-5; 7 nucleotides agree with TRBD1. The V gene end was trimmed by 7 bases and the J gene end by 7 bases; junction bases not matched to a gene: 9. There are 13 residues in the CDR3. CDR3 residues: CASNLQGYGTQYF. The CDR3 DNA follows: TGTGCCAGCAACCTACAGGGGTATGGGACCCAGTACTTC.

This chain links TRBV27 with TRBJ2-3; a possible D gene is TRBD1 (6 bases). Germline V gene lookup returns CDR1 MNHEY and CDR2 SMNVEV (reference sequence). V lost 6 bases and J lost 7, with 23 bases in between. The CDR3 totals 16 residues. In DNA form, the CDR3 reads TGTGCCAGCAGACGTACCCGTGGGGGCGGCCCCTATACGCAGTATTTT. This translates into CASRRTRGGGPYTQYF.

The chain is built from TRBV20-1 and TRBJ2-1; 14 bases map to TRBD2. Unmatched junction bases numbered 8, after V lost 3 bases and J lost 4 bases. This CDR3 contains 17 residues. Germline CDR1 DFQATT, CDR2 SNEGSKA (reference sequence). This CDR3 reads CSASPGTSGGRYNEQFF. In nucleotides, the CDR3 is TGCAGTGCTAGTCCCGGGACTAGCGGGGGCCGTTACAATGAGCAGTTCTTC.

This clonotype has more than one count but fewer than ten. The chain joins TRBV5-1 to TRBJ1-2, with TRBD1 matching 7 bases. V shed 4 bases and J 5 bases; nucleotides not matched to a gene: 11. Per the germline V gene, CDR1 is SGHRS and CDR2 is YFSETQ. CDR3 size: 15 residues. The CDR3 region is CASSPSGTAAYGYTF. CDR3 nucleotide sequence: TGCGCCAGCAGCCCGTCCGGGACAGCGGCGTATGGCTACACCTTC.

The CDR3 DNA follows: TGTGCCAGCAGGGGAGTGACGGACAGTCTTAATTCACCCCTCCACTTT. Its protein is CASRGVTDSLNSPLHF. This chain connects TRBV7-9 to TRBJ1-6; perhaps TRBD1 as D (6 bases). The V and J ends lost 6 bases and 6 bases respectively, with 18 bases between them. This CDR3 is built from 16 residues. Germline V lookup: CDR1 SEHNR, CDR2 FQNEAQ (reference sequence).

The V gene is TRBV4-2, the J gene TRBJ1-2; D not resolved. V was cut by 1 base and J by 4 bases, with 16 bases left in between. This CDR3 has 16 residues. The germline V gene encodes CDR1 LGHNA and CDR2 YNFKEQ. The CDR3 region has the DNA TGTGCCAGCAGCCAAGGGGTAATGGCAGGTACCTATGGCTACACCTTC. Residues: CASSQGVMAGTYGYTF.

The chain employs TRBV12-3 or TRBV12-4 and TRBJ2-1, with TRBD1 matching 7 bases. The V segment lost 3 bases and the J segment 6 bases; nucleotides outside the gene matches: 11. CDR3 size: 16 residues. CDR3: CASSFLTGATFNEQFF. The CDR3 nucleotides read TGTGCCAGCAGTTTCCTAACAGGGGCCACCTTCAATGAGCAGTTCTTC.

This clonotype was seen only a few times. The chain is built from TRBV20-1 and TRBJ2-7; the match to TRBD2 covers 14 bases. Germline values: CDR1 DFQATT, CDR2 SNEGSKA (reference sequence). Unmatched junction bases numbered 12, after V lost 3 bases and J lost 5 bases. The CDR3 contains 17 residues. The DNA of the CDR3 is TGCAGTGCTAGGCCGACTAGCGGGGGGGCCGCGGGCCACGAGCAGTACTTC. It is translated as CSARPTSGGAAGHEQYF.

The chain employs TRBV27 and TRBJ1-6, with TRBD1 matching over 10 bases. The length of the CDR3 is 14 residues. CDR1 MNHEY and CDR2 SMNVEV come from the germline V gene (reference sequence). Germline trimming cut 5 bases from V and 10 bases from J; bases unmatched to any gene: 5. The CDR3 spells CASSGGQGNSPLHF. The CDR3 region has the DNA TGTGCCAGCAGTGGGGGACAGGGGAACTCACCCCTCCACTTT.

The chain links TRBV9 to TRBJ2-7; 7 bases fit TRBD1. Germline V lookup: CDR1 SGDLS, CDR2 YYNGEE. The CDR3 length is 14 residues. V shed 0 bases and J 3 bases; nucleotides not matched to a gene: 3. CDR3 residues: CASSVGNRGYEQYF. The CDR3 DNA sequence: TGTGCCAGCAGCGTAGGAAACAGGGGCTACGAGCAGTACTTC.

This clonotype was seen repeatedly, ten times or more. The V gene is TRBV6-2 or TRBV6-3, the J gene TRBJ1-1; D is unclear. CDR3 size: 12 residues. The V and J ends lost 2 bases and 2 bases respectively, with 3 bases between them. Germline V gene sequence: CDR1 MNHEY, CDR2 SVGEGT. CDR3 DNA: TGTGCCAGCAGTTACAGAAACACTGAAGCTTTCTTT. This sequence encodes CASSYRNTEAFF.

This clonotype was seen a handful of times. The chain carries TRBV6-2 or TRBV6-3 and TRBJ1-6; no reliable D call. The ends were cut back, 7 bases at V and 3 bases at J, with 10 bases in the middle. This CDR3 comprises 14 residues. The germline V gene has CDR1 MNHEY and CDR2 SVGEGT. As DNA, the CDR3 is TGTGCCAGCATCATGGACGGCTATAATTCACCCCTCCACTTT. Protein: CASIMDGYNSPLHF.

This clonotype was detected only a few times. The V gene is TRBV20-1, the J gene TRBJ1-2; D unresolved. Per the germline V gene, CDR1 is DFQATT and CDR2 is SNEGSKA (reference sequence). CDR3 length: 14 residues. Trimming stripped 6 bases from V and 4 bases from J, with 18 bases between. CDR3 amino acids: CSAPLSTYAYGYTF. As DNA, the CDR3 is TGCAGTGCCCCCCTCTCGACTTACGCCTATGGCTACACCTTC.

This rearrangement joins TRBV6-5 to TRBJ1-1, with 8 bases aligning to TRBD1. CDR1 is MNHEY and CDR2 is SVGAGI in the germline V gene. The CDR3 extends over 16 amino acids. J was trimmed by 1 base and V by 6 bases; bases with no gene match: 10. The CDR3 DNA reads as TGTGCCAGCAGCCCCCTAGCCGGGACAGGGAACACTGAAGCTTTCTTT. It is translated as CASSPLAGTGNTEAFF.

The table lists this clonotype with a few counts. The rearrangement joins TRBV5-6 to TRBJ1-6, with TRBD1 matching 7 bases. CDR3 length: 14 amino acids. Germline-derived CDR1 and CDR2 are SGHDT and YYEEEE. V shed 2 bases and J 8 bases; nucleotides not matched to a gene: 4. The DNA for the CDR3 is TGTGCCAGCAGCTTAAGGGACAGAGATTCACCCCTCCACTTT. As protein: CASSLRDRDSPLHF.